This T cell receptor (beta chain) derives from a study of early T cells in non-severe SARS-CoV-2 infection. Study-wide background: Sequencing used unsorted whole-blood bulk RNA, so chains lack pairing. Study-level results: In VDJdb matching, anti-spike CD8 responses were favored while private and CD4 specificities went missing.

Attachment of unique molecular identifiers to individual cDNA molecules was performed. Via MiXCR, TCRdb re-called the 5' RACE reads, giving one row per CDR3 protein. The top ten hold about 1.3% of the sample, which has 55,000 to 75,000 distinct CDR3 sequences, roughly an eighth seen once. The V gene's germline CDR1 is KGHSH and CDR2 LQKENI. J was trimmed by 5 bases and V by 3 bases; bases with no gene match: 9. CDR3 length: 16 residues. This clonotype has at least ten counts. Its target is unknown. V is TRBV18 and J is TRBJ2-1; 8 bases line up with TRBD1. The TCR originated in an adult who was a healthcare worker with PCR-confirmed SARS-CoV-2 infection or an uninfected control (not recorded which). Sequenced input: whole blood. CDR3 sequence: CASSPTDRAVDNEQFF. CDR3 bases: TGTGCCAGCTCACCTACGGACAGGGCTGTGGACAATGAGCAGTTCTTC.